This T cell receptor (beta chain) was captured by sequencing in a study of blood T cell repertoires in COVID-19. Across the whole study: Sites in the United States, Italy and Spain provided acute and convalescent COVID-19 samples.

The CDR3 has 16 residues. Germline V CDR1 and CDR2: SGHRS, YFSETQ. The V gene end was trimmed by 4 bases and the J gene end by 3 bases; junction bases not matched to a gene: 8. Original data processing: Researchers report that nucleated cell counts were estimated from reference gene primer amplification. Data came from immunoSEQ multiplex PCR; TCRdb stores just in-frame clones and leaves some out. V, J and clone size reflect that table, while D and trimming were determined from the DNA. The repertoire includes 140,000 or so clones, approximately 79% of them detected once, and approximately 8% sits in the top ten.

This sequence originates from a man aged 50-60 years with active or convalescent COVID-19. The chain links TRBV5-1 to TRBJ2-7, with 12 bases that match TRBD1. Sequences were obtained from peripheral blood. The CDR3, as DNA: TGCGCCAGCAGCAGAGCCGGGACAGGGGGCTTCTACGAGCAGTACTTC. Amino acids: CASSRAGTGGFYEQYF.